This T cell receptor (beta chain) was retrieved from a study of Tregs in tolerant kidney transplant recipients. The study, taken as a whole, reports: In tolerant patients, donor-specific Tregs outgrew total Tregs, suggesting antigen-driven expansion.

TCRdb's copy holds only in-frame clones and misses some; the assay was immunoSEQ multiplex PCR. The profile shows some 62,000 clones, 95% to 98% of them singletons. Trimming removed 2 bases at V and 0 bases at J, with 11 bases between. This CDR3 region has 17 residues. Germline values: CDR1 SGHTA, CDR2 FQGNSA. A remark on this clone: Its specificity is unknown.

This chain uses TRBV7-2 with TRBJ2-6; D is unresolved. This specimen consisted of Tregs from blood, obtained before the transplant. The clonotype was recovered from a human donor who received a combined kidney and bone marrow transplant. DNA of the CDR3: TGTGCCAGCAGCTTACGGCTGGGCCACTCTGGGGCCAACGTCCTGACTTTC. Encoded protein: CASSLRLGHSGANVLTF.